This T cell receptor (beta chain) was sequenced in a study of cytomegalovirus exposure and HLA in healthy donors. Germline assignment: CDR1 MNHEY and CDR2 SMNVEV (reference sequence). The V gene end was trimmed by 5 bases and the J gene end by 5 bases; junction bases not matched to a gene: 14. The CDR3 has 16 amino acids. 60 Vbeta and 13 Jbeta primers were used in PCR. Method: immunoSEQ multiplex PCR; TCRdb's copy keeps in-frame clones and lacks some. The sample lists about 120,000 clones; about 74% were seen once. Notes on the study in general: Among TCR beta chains, those listed as cytomegalovirus-associated numbered over 150.

In this sample, this clone turned up once. Its specificity is not known. This sequence was found in a female donor in good health and CMV-seronegative. V and J are TRBV27 and TRBJ2-5; 7 nucleotides agree with TRBD1. The specimen was PBMCs. Written as DNA, the CDR3 is TGTGCCAGCAGTCCGGGACAGTCTTCCCTGGGGGAGACCCAGTACTTC. Translating it yields CASSPGQSSLGETQYF.